The rows below give T cell receptor beta chains drawn from one sample of a study of blood T cell repertoires in COVID-19. Only in-frame clones appear in the TCRdb table, and some are missing; sequencing was by immunoSEQ multiplex PCR. In the table there are about 92,000 clones, roughly 87% of which are singletons. The specimen sequenced was peripheral blood. The source of these receptors is a woman aged 60-70 years with COVID-19, enrolled during active disease. Both conserved end residues are part of each CDR3. D genes are given only for firm matches. The listing skips clone size in some rows; elsewhere it reads once, few, many or a size class.

V gene,D gene,clone size,J gene,CDR3 DNA,CDR3 protein
TRBV9,-,-,TRBJ1-1,TGTGCCAGCAGCGCCGGACAGTACCTGAACACTGAAGCTTTCTTT,CASSAGQYLNTEAFF
TRBV6-5,TRBD1,-,TRBJ1-1,TGTGCCAGCAGGTCCCGGGACAGGGTAATGAAAGCTTTCTTT,CASRSRDRVMKAFF
TRBV19,TRBD1,-,TRBJ1-4,TGTGCCAGTACCACAGACAGGGTAGGCGAAAAACTGTTTTTT,CASTTDRVGEKLFF
TRBV6-2/TRBV6-3,TRBD1,-,TRBJ1-4,TGTGCCAGCAGCCGGGGACAGGCCGTTCGGAGTGAAAAACTGTTTTTT,CASSRGQAVRSEKLFF
TRBV27,TRBD2,-,TRBJ2-2,TGTGCCAGCAGCTACTACCGGGGGGGGGACACCGGGGAGCTGTTTTTT,CASSYYRGGDTGELFF
TRBV12-5,-,-,TRBJ2-1,TGTGCTAGTGGTTTGGACCCGCGGCCTTACAATGAGCAGTTCTTC,CASGLDPRPYNEQFF
TRBV29-1,TRBD1,once,TRBJ2-7,TGCAGCGCCCGGAGGACAGGCTCCTACGAGCAGTACTTC,CSARRTGSYEQYF
TRBV19,-,-,TRBJ2-1,TGTGCGGTGGTCGGGGACACCTACAATGAGCAGTTCTTC,CAVVGDTYNEQFF
TRBV29-1,TRBD1,-,TRBJ1-2,TGCAGCGTTCGGGACAGAAACTATGGCTACACCTTC,CSVRDRNYGYTF
TRBV5-5,TRBD2,-,TRBJ2-7,TGTGCCAGCAGCTTGGGCGGGGGGCGCATCACCTACGAGCAGTACTTC,CASSLGGGRITYEQYF
TRBV7-9,-,-,TRBJ2-1,TGTGCCAGCAGCCCAACCAGTTCCGCCCCTGAGCAGTTCTTC,CASSPTSSAPEQFF
TRBV5-1,TRBD2,few,TRBJ2-4,TGCGCCAGCAGCCCCGGGACTAGCGGGGAGGGAAACATTCAGTACTTC,CASSPGTSGEGNIQYF
TRBV7-2,TRBD2,few,TRBJ2-7,TGTGCCAGCAGCCCGAGACCGTGGACTAGCCGTTCCTACGAGCAGTACTTC,CASSPRPWTSRSYEQYF
TRBV29-1,-,-,TRBJ2-2,TGCAGCGATCACCGGGTTCAGAACACCGGGGAGCTGTTTTTT,CSDHRVQNTGELFF
TRBV6-5,TRBD1,few,TRBJ1-1,TGTGCCAGCAGGGTCCGGACAGGGACTTACACTGAAGCTTTCTTT,CASRVRTGTYTEAFF
TRBV7-9,-,-,TRBJ1-6,TGTGCCAGCAGCCCTCCAGGGTATAATTCACCCCTCCACTTT,CASSPPGYNSPLHF
TRBV7-2,TRBD1,-,TRBJ1-1,TGTGCCAGCAGGGGACAGGTCACTGAAGCTTTCTTT,CASRGQVTEAFF
TRBV5-1,-,-,TRBJ2-7,TGCGTCAGCAGCCGGGAGTCTGAGCAGTACTTC,CVSSRESEQYF
TRBV7-9,-,-,TRBJ2-7,TGTGCCAGCAGCTCGACCGGGACACCAAACTCCTACGAGCAGTACTTC,CASSSTGTPNSYEQYF
TRBV7-2,-,-,TRBJ1-2,TGTGCCAGCAGCACCCGGCGGGGGAACTATGGCTACACCTTC,CASSTRRGNYGYTF
TRBV18,-,-,TRBJ1-2,TGTGCCAGCTCACCATTTTCCCGAGAAGACTATGGCTACACCTTC,CASSPFSREDYGYTF
TRBV27,TRBD1,-,TRBJ2-7,TGTGCCAGCTCACCGGGACAGGACTACGAGCAGTACTTC,CASSPGQDYEQYF
TRBV30,TRBD1,-,TRBJ1-6,TGTGCCTGGAGTGGGACAGGGAGCGCCTATAATTCACCCCTCCACTTT,CAWSGTGSAYNSPLHF
TRBV5-1,TRBD1,-,TRBJ2-5,TGCGCCAGCAGCTTGGAACCAGGGGGCTGGGAGACCCAGTACTTC,CASSLEPGGWETQYF
TRBV10-3,-,-,TRBJ2-3,TGTGCCATCAACGGCCGGGACTCTAGCACAGATACGCAGTATTTT,CAINGRDSSTDTQYF
TRBV7-3,-,-,TRBJ1-2,TGTGCCAGCAGCCCACAAACCTGGGCCTATGGCTACACCTTC,CASSPQTWAYGYTF
TRBV4-3,-,-,TRBJ2-7,TGCGCCAGCAGTTTCGGGACTTATGGCTCCTACGAGCAGTACTTC,CASSFGTYGSYEQYF